This T cell receptor beta chain is from a study of cytomegalovirus exposure and HLA in healthy donors. Germline V gene data show CDR1 as SQVTM and CDR2 as ANQGSEA. V shed 4 bases and J shed 2 bases, with 14 bases lying between them. This CDR3 contains 14 residues. Repertoires were generated with immunoSEQ multiplex PCR, while TCRdb's copy carries only in-frame clones and drops some. The repertoire holds fewer than 250,000 clones, with around nine tenths as singletons. The chain is built from TRBV29-1 and TRBJ2-5, with a weak D call TRBD2 (7 bases). Sample: PBMCs. This sequence was found in a young man in good health and CMV-seronegative. CDR3 coding DNA: TGCAGCGTTGCAAGGGGGGGACGGCAAGAGACCCAGTACTTC. Protein product: CSVARGGRQETQYF. The full variable domain, with the rest looked up from reference TRBV29-1 and TRBJ2-5, is SAVISQKPSRDICQRGTSLTIQCQVDSQVTMMFWYRQQPGQSLTLIATANQGSEATYESGFVIDKFPISRPNLTFSTLTVSNMSPEDSSIYLCSVARGGRQETQYFGPGTRLLVL.